The 6 T cell receptor beta chains given below trace back to one sample, sequenced in a study of tumor-infiltrating lymphocytes in primary liver carcinoma. Between roughly 20 and 33 mg of unsorted bulk tissue served as the source from which RNA and DNA were co-extracted. From approximately 0.5 ug of total RNA, TCR beta-specific cDNA was reverse-transcribed using a constant-region primer. TCR beta libraries came from three nested multiplex PCR rounds using slightly modified ARM-PCR. The first two PCR rounds used TRBV1-TRBV30 forward primers with a C-beta reverse primer, around 10 cycles each. TCRdb passed the multiplex PCR reads through MiXCR, listing each CDR3 protein once. The data contain approximately 47,000 distinct CDR3 sequences, over 70% of them singletons. The specimen was liver tumor tissue from sampling region 3. Stated subset: tumor region T3, left-lateral pole. These receptors were obtained from a man aged 40-49 years with primary liver carcinoma and hepatitis B virus infection.

This clonotype has at least ten counts. The CDR3 sequence is CAISTTSGESYEQYF. CDR3 in DNA: TGTGCCATCAGTACTACTAGCGGGGAAAGCTACGAGCAGTACTTC. This rearrangement joins TRBV10-3 to TRBJ2-7; 10 positions match TRBD2. The CDR3 spans 15 residues. Germline V lookup: CDR1 ENHRY, CDR2 SYGVKD. Trimming took 5 bases from V and 3 from J; bases not matched to a gene: 7.

With regard to this clonotype: The CDR3 end shows no conserved phenylalanine or tryptophan, and so a read error is likely. The V call is TRBV29-1, the J call TRBJ2-5, with TRBD1 identical over 7 bases. Trimming cost V 7 bases and J 11 bases; bases outside gene matches: 19. CDR3 length equals 14 residues. Germline V lookup: CDR1 SQVTM, CDR2 ANQGSEA. CDR3 residues: CSARGQTMGWTQYL. The DNA for the CDR3 is TGCAGCGCCAGGGGACAGACAATGGGGTGGACTCAGTACCTC.

This clonotype has at least ten counts. The chain uses TRBV14 and TRBJ2-1; the D is unclear. The CDR3 spans 14 residues. The V gene's germline CDR1 is SGHDN and CDR2 FVKESK. The germline V and J ends were trimmed by 1 base and 6 bases, with 10 bases remaining between them. CDR3 bases: TGTGCCAGCAGCCAAGGAGGCACGGGCAATGAGCAGTTCTTC. Its translation is CASSQGGTGNEQFF.

At least ten counts were recorded for this clonotype. The chain recombines TRBV5-1 with TRBJ1-1; no reliable D call. Germline V gene lookup returns CDR1 SGHRS and CDR2 YFSETQ. Trimming cost V 3 bases and J 4 bases, with 7 bases left between them. CDR3 length: 12 amino acids. CDR3: CASSSGGTEAFF. The CDR3 region has the DNA TGCGCCAGCAGCTCGGGTGGCACTGAAGCTTTCTTT.

The chain combines TRBV6-1 with TRBJ2-1; 14 nucleotides match TRBD2. The CDR3 extends over 15 amino acids. Trimming removed 10 bases from V and 8 bases from J; junction bases left unmatched: 10. Looked up from germline, CDR1 is MNHNS and CDR2 is SASEGT. CDR3 amino acids: CAISPGLAGEDEQFF. In DNA, the CDR3 is TGTGCCATCAGCCCGGGACTAGCGGGAGAGGATGAGCAGTTCTTC.

This clonotype has at least ten counts. The CDR3 nucleotides are TGTGCCAGCAGTTCCCGTCTGAACACTGAAGCTTTCTTT. Its protein is CASSSRLNTEAFF. The chain combines TRBV28 with TRBJ1-1; the D is unclear. The germline V gene has CDR1 MDHEN and CDR2 SYDVKM. This CDR3 has 13 residues. V was pared by 4 bases and J by 0 bases, with 6 bases between.